What follows describes a single T cell receptor (beta chain). The antigen remains unidentified. This sample was included in a study of OX40 agonist ivuxolimab in advanced cancers. The overall study: Two patients with cutaneous melanoma and one with hepatocellular carcinoma, three in total, showed partial responses.

The CDR3 is 12 residues long. The ends were cut back, 5 bases at V and 8 bases at J, with 10 bases in the middle. The germline V gene has CDR1 SGHAT and CDR2 FQNNGV. Broader study findings: CD4+ and CD8+ blood T cells expanded clonally by week 6 at 0.1 to 3.0 mg/kg.

Samples of blood were obtained at baseline, on cycle 4 day 1, and on cycle 7 day 1. Sequencing was performed with immunoSEQ multiplex PCR; in TCRdb, only in-frame clones are kept and a portion is missing. The table has about 66,000 clones, 75% to 80% seen once. Sample: CD4+ or CD8+ T cells sorted from blood, taken in a trial of the OX40 agonist ivuxolimab. This sequence originates from an adult with an advanced solid tumor such as melanoma, head and neck, liver or kidney cancer. The chain has TRBV11-2 and TRBJ1-3, with D possibly matching TRBD1 (5 bases). CDR3 protein: CASSRDRDTIYF. The CDR3 DNA reads as TGTGCCAGCAGCCGGGACCGCGACACCATATATTTT.